One sample yielded the 8 T cell receptor beta chains listed below, sequenced in a study of blood T cells in healthy people across ages. Together with a sample-barcoded 5' primer, a J-beta primer mix was included in a second PCR lasting roughly 7 to 11 cycles. MiXCR, run by TCRdb on the 5' RACE reads, gives a single entry per CDR3 protein. This sample has 750,000 to 850,000 distinct CDR3 sequences; just under 25% occur once, and the top ten carry under 4.5%. The data were also submitted as part of a second study, on T cells of mothers and their children.

Sequenced sample: blood. Every receptor here comes from a boy between 10 and 17 years old in good health.

This clonotype was recorded many times. The chain's CDR3 is CASSRQGAMDWGQYF. DNA for the CDR3: TGTGCCAGCAGCCGACAGGGGGCGATGGATTGGGGGCAGTACTTC. V and J are TRBV13 and TRBJ2-7; 10 bases map to TRBD1. Per the germline V gene, CDR1 is PRHDT and CDR2 is FYEKMQ (reference sequence). The CDR3 covers 15 residues. J gave up 9 bases and V 5 bases, and 13 bases lay outside the gene matches.

This clonotype was observed a handful of times. The V and J genes are TRBV20-1 and TRBJ2-3; 10 nucleotides agree with TRBD2. This CDR3 is 15 amino acids long. J was trimmed by 1 base and V by 6 bases; bases with no gene match: 7. CDR1 DFQATT and CDR2 SNEGSKA come from the germline V gene (reference sequence). The CDR3 is CSAFPGTSGTDTQYF. The CDR3, as DNA: TGCAGTGCATTCCCAGGGACTAGCGGCACAGATACGCAGTATTTT.

V gene TRBV28 combines with J gene TRBJ2-1; D possibly corresponds to TRBD2 (6 bases). The ends were cut back, 8 bases at V and 0 bases at J, with 11 bases in the middle. Germline loops: CDR1 MDHEN, CDR2 SYDVKM. The CDR3 has 14 amino acids. Written as DNA, the CDR3 is TGTGCCAGCTGGGGACTGCGCTCCTACAATGAGCAGTTCTTC. This sequence encodes CASWGLRSYNEQFF.

This clonotype was counted a few times. This chain connects TRBV20-1 to TRBJ2-7; no firm D call. CDR1 is DFQATT and CDR2 is SNEGSKA in the germline V gene (reference sequence). CDR3 length equals 12 residues. V lost 6 bases and J lost 1, with 10 bases in between. The DNA of the CDR3 is TGCAGTGCCTCCCTGGAGTCCTACGAGCAGTACTTC. Amino acid sequence: CSASLESYEQYF.

This clonotype has just a few counts. The CDR3 sequence is CSARASRGSYEQYF. Written as DNA, the CDR3 is TGCAGTGCTAGGGCCTCTAGGGGTTCCTACGAGCAGTACTTC. V usage is TRBV20-1 and J usage is TRBJ2-7; TRBD1 might be the D (5 bases). Germline V lookup: CDR1 DFQATT, CDR2 SNEGSKA (reference sequence). There are 14 residues in the CDR3. V dropped 3 bases and J dropped 1 base, with 13 bases sitting between them.

This clonotype was recorded a few times. The chain recombines TRBV29-1 with TRBJ2-5; possibly TRBD1 for D (6 bases). The J call may be faulty, since TRBJ2-7 better matches the DNA end. This CDR3 is built from 12 residues. The V gene's germline CDR1 is SQVTM and CDR2 ANQGSEA. CDR3 nucleotides: TGCAGCGTGATTACTAGGGGGTACGAGCAGTACTTC. It codes for CSVITRGYEQYF.

This clonotype was detected only a few times. This rearrangement joins TRBV28 to TRBJ1-3, with D unresolved. Per the germline V gene, CDR1 is MDHEN and CDR2 is SYDVKM. There are 15 residues in the CDR3. V lost 11 bases to trimming and J lost 4 bases, with 21 bases between them. CDR3 sequence (DNA): TGTGCCTCAACTAACACGCCAGGTCCCGGAAACACCATATATTTT. Its translation: CASTNTPGPGNTIYF.

This clonotype has just a few counts. This sequence joins TRBV29-1 and TRBJ2-5; D is possibly TRBD2 (6 bases). The CDR3 spans 17 residues. The V and J ends lost 0 bases and 4 bases respectively, with 21 bases between them. The germline V gene encodes CDR1 SQVTM and CDR2 ANQGSEA. The CDR3 DNA reads as TGCAGCGTTGAAGATCGGGGCGGGACCTACCTGGGAGAGACCCAGTACTTC. It encodes CSVEDRGGTYLGETQYF.